This entry lists 31 T cell receptor beta chains sequenced from one sample in a study of CXCR3-negative and CXCR3-positive naive CD8 T cells. Each TRB cDNA library was prepared by 5' RACE (with UMI labels). Following a re-call of the 5' RACE reads, TCRdb has one entry per CDR3 protein and lacks DNA. Here the sample table reports more than 40,000 distinct CDR3 sequences. Sequenced: naive CXCR3- CD8+ T cells from blood. Subset given: CD45RO-CCR7+CD27+CD95- naive CD8+ T cells lacking CXCR3 (TNR3-). Receptors were obtained from a human donor in good health. Some clones in this sample may be carry-over from other donors' samples.

This chain links TRBV28 with TRBJ1-1. The CDR3 contains 16 residues. Germline lookup yields CDR1 MDHEN and CDR2 SYDVKM. The CDR3 protein is CASSLREGHLNTEAFF.

The chain carries TRBV5-5 and TRBJ2-7; with no DNA, the TCRdb D assignment of TRBD1 cannot be verified. Looked up from germline, CDR1 is SGHKS and CDR2 is YYEKEE (reference sequence). The CDR3 loop spans 14 amino acids. This CDR3 is CASSLVDNSYEQYF.

The chain links TRBV2 to TRBJ2-1; the D gene TCRdb calls, TRBD2, cannot be checked with no DNA. Per germline, CDR1 SNHLY and CDR2 FYNNEI. The CDR3 sequence is 16 residues long. Here the CDR3 reads CASSGTSGGELREQFF.

The genes are TRBV28 and TRBJ2-2; TCRdb lists TRBD2, though no DNA is available to test this call. Germline assignment: CDR1 MDHEN and CDR2 SYDVKM. This CDR3 has 16 residues. CDR3 loop: CASSPRRATNTGELFF.

This chain joins TRBV30 and TRBJ2-2; with no DNA, the TCRdb D assignment of TRBD1 cannot be verified. The germline V gene encodes CDR1 GTSNPN and CDR2 SVGIG (reference sequence). The CDR3 is made up of 15 amino acids. The CDR3 region is CAWRTGTSNTGELFF.

V usage is TRBV6-2 or TRBV6-3 and J usage is TRBJ1-1; the TRBD1 assignment by TCRdb is unverifiable without DNA. The CDR3 covers 15 residues. Germline CDR1 and CDR2: MNHEY and SVGEGT. The CDR3 reads CASSYSTGKHTEAFF.

The chain's CDR3 is CASSLRGSGYGYTF. V gene TRBV27 combines with J gene TRBJ1-2. The CDR3 has 14 amino acids. The germline V gene encodes CDR1 MNHEY and CDR2 SMNVEV (reference sequence).

V and J are TRBV6-4 and TRBJ2-2. The CDR3 length is 13 residues. Germline-derived CDR1 and CDR2 are MRHNA and SNTAGT. CDR3: CASSRTNTGELFF.

The CDR3 sequence is CAIPGQAPYEQYF. The V and J genes are TRBV28 and TRBJ2-7; the TCRdb D gene call, TRBD1, has no DNA to confirm it. In germline, CDR1 is MDHEN, CDR2 SYDVKM. CDR3 length: 13 residues.

The chain has TRBV18 and TRBJ2-7; no DNA is available, so the TRBD1 call from TCRdb remains unchecked. The germline CDR1 and CDR2 sequences are KGHSH and LQKENI. The CDR3 is 15 amino acids. This CDR3 is CASSPDRIGADEQYF.

This sequence joins TRBV7-9 and TRBJ1-1. The CDR3 consists of 13 residues. The germline V gene has CDR1 SEHNR and CDR2 FQNEAQ (reference sequence). This CDR3 reads CASSPSWGTEAFF.

V usage is TRBV11-2 and J usage is TRBJ2-2; TCRdb indicates TRBD1, and absent DNA this call remains unverified. From germline, CDR1 is SGHAT and CDR2 FQNNGV. The CDR3 length is 16 residues. CDR3 residues: CASSTVPGHSSGELFF.

This chain connects TRBV14 to TRBJ2-3; without DNA, the TCRdb call of TRBD2 cannot be checked. The length of the CDR3 is 14 residues. CDR1 is SGHDN and CDR2 is FVKESK in the germline V gene. CDR3 in amino acids: CASSQDPRTDTQYF.

The chain has TRBV12-3 or TRBV12-4 and TRBJ2-5; TCRdb's D call of TRBD2 is untestable without DNA. The CDR3 has 14 amino acids. This CDR3 is CASSRTSARETQYF.

The chain employs TRBV10-3 and TRBJ2-6. CDR3 length: 16 amino acids. Germline V gene lookup returns CDR1 ENHRY and CDR2 SYGVKD. The CDR3 here is CAISELEGSGANVLTF.

The rearrangement links TRBV4-1 to TRBJ1-2. In germline, CDR1 is MGHRA, CDR2 YSYEKL. The CDR3 runs 14 residues. CDR3 residues: CASSQAEAWNGYTF.

The rearrangement links TRBV7-9 to TRBJ2-2. Germline values: CDR1 SEHNR, CDR2 FQNEAQ (reference sequence). The CDR3 is made up of 11 amino acids. CDR3 protein: CASSRPRELFF.

V gene TRBV19 combines with J gene TRBJ2-2. Germline V lookup: CDR1 LNHDA, CDR2 SQIVND (reference sequence). The length of the CDR3 is 17 residues. The CDR3 here is CASSIVWAEVNTGELFF.

This chain connects TRBV29-1 to TRBJ2-7; TCRdb indicates TRBD2, and absent DNA this call remains unverified. The CDR3 has 14 residues. CDR1 SQVTM and CDR2 ANQGSEA come from the germline V gene. This CDR3 is CSVEFNGIQDEQYF.

The chain is built from TRBV7-8 and TRBJ1-1. The CDR3 is 14 residues long. CDR1 is SGHVS and CDR2 is FQNEAQ in the germline V gene. The CDR3 loop is CASSSGPHWPEAFF.

V gene TRBV9 combines with J gene TRBJ1-1; TCRdb's D call of TRBD1 is untestable without DNA. CDR3 size: 15 residues. In germline, CDR1 is SGDLS, CDR2 YYNGEE. This CDR3 is CASRSGPGINTEAFF.

This clonotype shows up as medium-sized by frequency. V gene TRBV6-2 or TRBV6-3 combines with J gene TRBJ2-1; TCRdb gives TRBD1 as the D gene, but with no DNA this cannot be confirmed. The length of the CDR3 is 15 residues. CDR1 and CDR2 (germline): MNHEY, SVGEGT. CDR3 amino acids: CASTPTDPVNNEQFF.

The J gene is TRBJ2-5, the V gene TRBV6-5. From germline, CDR1 is MNHEY and CDR2 SVGAGI. The CDR3 is made up of 14 amino acids. CDR3 amino acids: CASSYSGEEETQYF.

The V gene is TRBV5-1, the J gene TRBJ2-3; TCRdb returns TRBD2, unconfirmable since there is no DNA. This CDR3 has 19 residues. Germline CDR1 SGHRS, CDR2 YFSETQ. Here the CDR3 reads CASSLALAGGHPSTDTQYF.

The genes are TRBV7-6 and TRBJ1-5. Germline V lookup: CDR1 SGHVS, CDR2 FNYEAQ. The CDR3 consists of 14 residues. This chain's CDR3 is CASSLGHSNQPQHF. Using reference TRBV7-6 and TRBJ1-5 for the parts outside the CDR3, the full variable domain is GAGVSQSPRYKVTKRGQDVALRCDPISGHVSLYWYRQALGQGPEFLTYFNYEAQQDKSGLPNDRFSAERPEGSISTLTIQRTEQRDSAMYRCASSLGHSNQPQHFGDGTRLSIL.

The rearrangement uses TRBV7-9 and TRBJ2-1. Looked up from germline, CDR1 is SEHNR and CDR2 is FQNEAQ (reference sequence). There are 11 residues in the CDR3. The CDR3 protein is CASSLAPEQFF.

The chain links TRBV12-3 or TRBV12-4 to TRBJ1-1. CDR3 length equals 14 residues. The CDR3 sequence: CASSSEGLGTEAFF.

The chain combines TRBV9 with TRBJ2-3; TCRdb indicates TRBD2, and absent DNA this call remains unverified. Germline-derived CDR1 and CDR2 are SGDLS and YYNGEE. This CDR3 spans 16 amino acids. The CDR3 reads CASSGWEGGVPDTQYF.

V is TRBV25-1 and J is TRBJ2-7. The CDR3 length is 12 residues. Germline V gives CDR1 MGHDK, CDR2 SYGVNS. The CDR3 here is CASSAQIYEQYF.

This chain uses TRBV7-9 with TRBJ2-7. CDR1 SEHNR and CDR2 FQNEAQ come from the germline V gene (reference sequence). This CDR3 contains 16 residues. The CDR3 spells CASRPHYSQDVGEQYF. The full variable domain, rest sourced from reference TRBV7-9 and TRBJ2-7, is DTGVSQNPRHKITKRGQNVTFRCDPISEHNRLYWYRQTLGQGPEFLTYFQNEAQLEKSRLLSDRFSAERPKGSFSTLEIQRTEQGDSAMYLCASRPHYSQDVGEQYFGPGTRLTVT.

This rearrangement joins TRBV6-4 to TRBJ2-3; TCRdb outputs TRBD1, but without DNA this stays unchecked. Germline V CDR1 and CDR2: MRHNA, SNTAGT. The CDR3 contains 14 residues. CDR3 protein: CASSDSGGADTQYF.